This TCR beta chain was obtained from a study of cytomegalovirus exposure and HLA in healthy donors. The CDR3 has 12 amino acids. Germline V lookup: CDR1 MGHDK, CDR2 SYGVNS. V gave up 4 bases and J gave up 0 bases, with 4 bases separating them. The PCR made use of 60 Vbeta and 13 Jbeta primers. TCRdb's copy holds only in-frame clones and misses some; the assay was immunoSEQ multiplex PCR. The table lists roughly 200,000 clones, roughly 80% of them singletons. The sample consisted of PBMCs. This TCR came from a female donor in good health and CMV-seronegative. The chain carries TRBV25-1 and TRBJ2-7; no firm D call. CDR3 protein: CASSGVSYEQYF. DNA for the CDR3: TGTGCCAGCAGTGGCGTCTCCTACGAGCAGTACTTC.